Each of the 21 T cell receptor beta chains below was sequenced from the same sample in a study of cytomegalovirus exposure and HLA in healthy donors (dated by TCRdb to about 2017). Library preparation used the immunoSEQ multiplex PCR assay. The clones in this table, taken by TCRdb from immuneACCESS, are in-frame only. Not every clone is retained; where verified, under half of the shortfall comes from an unresolved V gene, and the cause of the rest is unknown. For this sample there are 90,000 to 120,000 clones; 95% appear just once. The ten largest clones represent 0.65% to 0.7% of the sample. Sequenced sample: PBMCs. Source of these receptors: a woman younger than 30 in good health and CMV-seronegative.

The chain couples TRBV13 to TRBJ2-5; 9 positions match TRBD2. The CDR3 sequence is 15 residues long. The J segment lost 3 bases and the V segment lost 5 bases, leaving 7 bases of the junction unmatched. CDR1 and CDR2 from the germline V gene are PRHDT and FYEKMQ (reference sequence). CDR3 loop: CASSDRGGGEETQYF. DNA of the CDR3: TGTGCCAGCAGCGACCGGGGCGGGGGGGAAGAGACCCAGTACTTC.

The rearrangement links TRBV5-4 to TRBJ1-2; D is undetermined. Between the trimmed V and J ends, which lost 10 bases and 3 bases, there was a span of 10 bases. Germline V gene data show CDR1 as SGHNT and CDR2 as YYREEE (reference sequence). The CDR3 sequence is 11 residues long. The CDR3 loop reads CAVLLDYGYTF. The CDR3 bases are TGTGCCGTCCTCCTCGACTATGGCTACACCTTC.

Note on this clone: Other DNA sequences of this sample code for an identical CDR3. The chain joins TRBV29-1 to TRBJ1-4; D remains ambiguous. With 6 bases removed from V and 0 bases from J, the gap between germline ends came to 11 bases. The V gene's germline CDR1 is SQVTM and CDR2 ANQGSEA. This CDR3 contains 14 residues. Here the CDR3 reads CSVISRTTNEKLFF. CDR3 nucleotide sequence: TGCAGCGTGATTAGTCGAACAACTAATGAAAAACTGTTTTTT.

The J gene is TRBJ1-1, the V gene TRBV4-2; the D gene is possibly TRBD1 (6 bases). Germline V gives CDR1 LGHNA, CDR2 YNFKEQ. This CDR3 is built from 13 residues. The V and J ends lost 6 bases and 1 base respectively, with 9 bases between them. This CDR3 is CASSWGQNTEAFF. The DNA of the CDR3 is TGTGCCAGCAGTTGGGGACAGAACACTGAAGCTTTCTTT.

CDR3 nucleotides: TGTGCCAGTAGTCGTACCCCGGGACTGATTCAAAACTATGGCTACACCTTC. As protein: CASSRTPGLIQNYGYTF. The chain combines TRBV19 with TRBJ1-2, with D possibly matching TRBD1 (5 bases). Deletions cut 5 bases from V and 2 bases from J, with 21 bases between. Germline CDR1 and CDR2: LNHDA and SQIVND (reference sequence). The CDR3 runs to 17 residues.

The chain links TRBV7-9 to TRBJ2-7; 7 bases agree with TRBD1. Germline V lookup: CDR1 SEHNR, CDR2 FQNEAQ (reference sequence). The CDR3 runs to 14 residues. V shed 4 bases, J shed 4 bases, and the junction held 7 bases outside the gene matches. The CDR3 DNA is TGTGCCAGCAGCTACCTGGGACAGCCGTACGAGCAGTACTTC. As protein: CASSYLGQPYEQYF.

This clone was observed once. The chain carries TRBV6-1 and TRBJ2-5; the match to TRBD2 covers 7 bases. CDR3 length equals 15 residues. The J segment lost 4 bases and the V segment lost 3 bases, leaving 8 bases of the junction unmatched. The V gene's germline CDR1 is MNHNS and CDR2 SASEGT. The CDR3 region has the DNA TGTGCCAGCAGTGATTCGGGACCGGGGGGAGAGACCCAGTACTTC. It encodes CASSDSGPGGETQYF.

The chain carries TRBV30 and TRBJ2-7, with a weak D call TRBD1 (6 bases). V lost 1 base to trimming and J lost 3 bases, with 10 bases between them. The CDR3 totals 13 residues. Germline lookup yields CDR1 GTSNPN and CDR2 SVGIG (reference sequence). CDR3 in amino acids: CAWSGTGNYEQYF. In DNA, the CDR3 is TGTGCCTGGAGTGGAACAGGGAACTACGAGCAGTACTTC. Together with reference TRBV30 and TRBJ2-7, the CDR3 gives the full variable domain: SQTIHQWPATLVQPVGSPLSLECTVEGTSNPNLYWYRQAAGRGLQLLFYSVGIGQISSEVPQNLSASRPQDRQFILSSKKLLLSDSGFYLCAWSGTGNYEQYFGPGTRLTVT.

The gene calls are TRBV10-2 and TRBJ1-2; D ambiguous. The CDR3 has 10 residues. CDR1 is WSHSY and CDR2 is SAAADI in the germline V gene. The ends were cut back, 4 bases at V and 8 bases at J, with 5 bases in the middle. CDR3 sequence (DNA): TGCGCCAGCAGTGTTCCGGGCTACACCTTC. Protein product: CASSVPGYTF.

The chain carries TRBV19 and TRBJ1-1; the match to TRBD1 covers 7 bases. The germline CDR1 and CDR2 sequences are LNHDA and SQIVND (reference sequence). The CDR3 runs to 13 residues. J was trimmed by 2 bases and V by 6 bases; bases with no gene match: 3. The CDR3 bases are TGTGCCAGTAGCCGACAGGGCAACACTGAAGCTTTCTTT. Residues: CASSRQGNTEAFF. Full variable domain (rest looked up from reference TRBV19 and TRBJ1-1): DGGITQSPKYLFRKEGQNVTLSCEQNLNHDAMYWYRQDPGQGLRLIYYSQIVNDFQKGDIAEGYSVSREKKESFPLTVTSAQKNPTAFYLCASSRQGNTEAFFGQGTRLTVV.

This chain connects TRBV6-5 to TRBJ1-2; a possible D gene is TRBD1 (6 bases). Trimming shortened V by 5 bases and J by 4 bases, and 17 bases separated the two germline ends. Germline assignment: CDR1 MNHEY and CDR2 SVGAGI. The CDR3 covers 15 residues. The CDR3 here is CASSGGRGGAYGYTF. The DNA for the CDR3 is TGTGCCAGCAGTGGGGGGAGGGGGGGCGCCTATGGCTACACCTTC.

This clone was observed once. This chain joins TRBV7-8 and TRBJ2-7; 7 positions match TRBD1. V was pared by 4 bases and J by 5 bases, with 5 bases of the junction left unmatched. The CDR3 spans 13 residues. The V gene's germline CDR1 is SGHVS and CDR2 FQNEAQ. The DNA for the CDR3 is TGTGCCAGCAGCTCTAGGGGGCGGAACGAGCAGTACTTC. It is translated as CASSSRGRNEQYF.

The rearrangement links TRBV5-6 to TRBJ2-1, with a possible D match to TRBD2 (6 bases). This CDR3 comprises 13 residues. Germline V gene data show CDR1 as SGHDT and CDR2 as YYEEEE. Deletions cut 1 base from V and 8 bases from J, with 10 bases between. The CDR3: CASSLIGGDEQFF. In DNA form, the CDR3 reads TGTGCCAGCAGCTTGATAGGAGGGGATGAGCAGTTCTTC.

The chain has TRBV29-1 and TRBJ2-1, with a tentative D call TRBD2 (6 bases). The CDR3 totals 14 residues. Germline lookup yields CDR1 SQVTM and CDR2 ANQGSEA. The V gene lost 5 bases and the J gene lost 8 bases, with 19 bases spanning the gap. DNA for the CDR3: TGCAGCGTTCAATTCAGACTAGTAGGGGATGAGCAGTTCTTC. This codes for CSVQFRLVGDEQFF.

The chain is built from TRBV5-1 and TRBJ1-5, with D unresolved. The germline V gene encodes CDR1 SGHRS and CDR2 YFSETQ. The CDR3 loop spans 15 amino acids. V lost 0 bases and J lost 5, with 12 bases in between. CDR3 bases: TGCGCCAGCAGCTTGGCCTGGGGAGAGGATCAGCCCCAGCATTTT. It encodes CASSLAWGEDQPQHF.

This clone was seen a single time. The chain joins TRBV18 to TRBJ2-1, with D perhaps matching TRBD1 (5 bases). Germline-derived CDR1 and CDR2 are KGHSH and LQKENI. This CDR3 has 17 residues. Trimming shortened V by 3 bases and J by 0 bases, and 15 bases separated the two germline ends. CDR3 in DNA: TGTGCCAGCTCACCGTACGAGACAGAGAGCTCCTACAATGAGCAGTTCTTC. It is translated as CASSPYETESSYNEQFF.

This clone was counted once. The gene calls are TRBV7-9 and TRBJ2-1; tentative D call: TRBD1 (6 bases). Germline V gives CDR1 SEHNR, CDR2 FQNEAQ (reference sequence). V was cut by 2 bases and J by 5 bases, with 16 bases left in between. This CDR3 is built from 16 residues. This CDR3 is CASSLTGNPTDNEQFF. The CDR3 DNA reads as TGTGCCAGCAGCTTAACAGGGAACCCCACGGACAATGAGCAGTTCTTC.

This chain uses TRBV10-3 with TRBJ1-5; unclear D gene. CDR3 length equals 13 residues. Trimming removed 4 bases from V and 6 bases from J, with 10 bases in between. Per germline, CDR1 ENHRY and CDR2 SYGVKD. In DNA, the CDR3 is TGTGCCATCAGTGCCGTAATTAGTCAGCCCCAGCATTTT. It yields the protein CAISAVISQPQHF.

The genes are TRBV6-5 and TRBJ2-6, with D perhaps matching TRBD2 (6 bases). This CDR3 has 16 residues. Trimming cost V 3 bases and J 2 bases, with 11 bases left between them. Per the germline V gene, CDR1 is MNHEY and CDR2 is SVGAGI. The CDR3 loop is CASSYSWRAGANVLTF. Here the CDR3 DNA reads TGTGCCAGCAGTTATTCTTGGAGGGCTGGGGCCAACGTCCTGACTTTC.

A single count supports this clone. The V and J genes are TRBV16 and TRBJ1-5; maybe TRBD1 (5 bases). V was cut by 1 base and J by 4 bases, with 11 bases left in between. Looked up from germline, CDR1 is KGHSY and CDR2 is FQNENV. CDR3 length equals 15 residues. The CDR3 bases are TGTGCCAGCAGCCAATTGACAGCTACTAATCAGCCCCAGCATTTT. This translates into CASSQLTATNQPQHF.

This clone was detected only once. This chain links TRBV7-2 with TRBJ2-3, with D perhaps TRBD1 (6 bases). The CDR3 runs 15 residues. Germline V lookup: CDR1 SGHTA, CDR2 FQGNSA. The V and J ends lost 4 bases and 6 bases respectively, with 17 bases between them. The CDR3 coding sequence is TGTGCCAGCAGCTATAGCGTACAGGGACGTGATACGCAGTATTTT. This codes for CASSYSVQGRDTQYF. The variable domain in full, completed from reference TRBV7-2 and TRBJ2-3, reads GAGVSQSPSNKVTEKGKDVELRCDPISGHTALYWYRQSLGQGLEFLIYFQGNSAPDKSGLPSDRFSAERTGGSVSTLTIQRTQQEDSAVYLCASSYSVQGRDTQYFGPGTRLTVL.